This T cell receptor (beta chain) was documented in a study of CD8 T cells in ankylosing spondylitis. Study-level results: What seemed typical of ankylosing spondylitis blood was a TCR beta motif built from roughly eight highly homologous variants. Some motif variants had been reported before (in reactive arthritis synovial fluid and blood). Reported data indicate significant enrichment of disease-linked clones within matched ankylosing spondylitis synovial fluid.

The CDR3 totals 15 residues. The germline gives CDR1 MNHNY, CDR2 SVGAGI (reference sequence). The V and J ends lost 5 bases and 3 bases, in that order; junction bases with no gene match: 8. Quantitative 5'-RACE with molecular barcodes produced the TCR beta libraries. Each CDR3 protein gets one entry after TCRdb re-called the 5' RACE reads with MiXCR. The profile shows approximately 180,000 distinct CDR3 sequences, 15% to 20% of them singletons. This clonotype was recorded at least ten times. Its target is not known. The chain uses TRBV6-6 and TRBJ2-7, with 9 bases lining up with TRBD2. The clonotype originates from a male donor aged 5-29 years with ankylosing spondylitis or in good health (not recorded which). Sequencing was done on a sample of blood, either unsorted or a sorted T cell fraction (not recorded which). CDR3 in DNA: TGTGCCAGCAGTGCCCAGGGACTAGCAGACTACGAGCAGTACTTC. Protein sequence: CASSAQGLADYEQYF.